This T cell receptor beta chain was documented in a study of response to subunit inactivated influenza vaccine. Study-wide results and caveats: Seasonal influenza vaccination, on each occasion, was suggested by the authors to recruit few new T cells.

TCRdb itself ran the RT-PCR reads through MiXCR, one entry per CDR3 protein. The data contain about half a million distinct CDR3 sequences, 7.6% of them seen just once; the ten biggest clones take up 10% to 15%. This clonotype appeared a few times. Its antigen is unidentified. This receptor was identified in a man aged 50-75 years who received an inactivated influenza vaccine. The material sequenced was PBMCs from blood, taken less than 30 months after vaccination.

The CDR3 here is CAISTGPHGYGYTF. The CDR3 DNA sequence: TGTGCCATCAGTACAGGACCCCACGGCTATGGCTACACCTTC. V usage is TRBV10-3 and J usage is TRBJ1-2; the D gene is possibly TRBD1 (5 bases). V was shortened by 5 bases and J by 4 bases, with 14 bases between the two germline ends. This CDR3 is 14 amino acids long. Per the germline V gene, CDR1 is ENHRY and CDR2 is SYGVKD.